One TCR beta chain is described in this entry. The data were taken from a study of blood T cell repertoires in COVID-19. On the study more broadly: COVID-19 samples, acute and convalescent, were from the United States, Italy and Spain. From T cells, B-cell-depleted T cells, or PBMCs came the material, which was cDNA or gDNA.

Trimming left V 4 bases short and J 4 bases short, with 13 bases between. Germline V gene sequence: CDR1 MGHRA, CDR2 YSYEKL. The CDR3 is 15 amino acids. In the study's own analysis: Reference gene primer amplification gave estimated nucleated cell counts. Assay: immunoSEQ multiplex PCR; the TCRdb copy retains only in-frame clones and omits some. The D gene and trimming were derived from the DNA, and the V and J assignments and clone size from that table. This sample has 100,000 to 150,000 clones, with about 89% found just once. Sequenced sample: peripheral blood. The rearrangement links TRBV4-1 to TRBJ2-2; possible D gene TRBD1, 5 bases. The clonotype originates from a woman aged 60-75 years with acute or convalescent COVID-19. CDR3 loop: CASSPSGSGTGELFF. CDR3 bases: TGCGCCAGCAGCCCCTCAGGGTCGGGCACCGGGGAGCTGTTTTTT.